These 8 T cell receptor beta chains were all obtained from the same sample, sequenced in a study of graft-versus-host responses after intestinal transplantation. These receptors' antigens are unknown. Data came from immunoSEQ multiplex PCR; TCRdb stores just in-frame clones and leaves some out. The sample has under 140,000 clones; just over 90% are singletons. The sample was unstimulated CD8+ T cells sorted from spleen or lymph node cells, taken before intestinal transplant. Receptor source: a human donor who received an intestinal transplant.

V usage is TRBV19 and J usage is TRBJ2-7; 8 nucleotides align to TRBD1. CDR1 and CDR2 from the germline V gene are LNHDA and SQIVND (reference sequence). The CDR3 extends over 14 amino acids. Germline trimming cut 5 bases from V and 2 bases from J; bases unmatched to any gene: 5. The chain's CDR3 is CASSASQGAYEQYF. The DNA of the CDR3 is TGTGCCAGTAGTGCCTCACAGGGGGCCTACGAGCAGTACTTC.

The rearrangement joins TRBV27 to TRBJ2-1; weak D call: TRBD2 (5 bases). The CDR3 runs to 13 residues. Per the germline V gene, CDR1 is MNHEY and CDR2 is SMNVEV (reference sequence). V shed 3 bases and J shed 5 bases, with 8 bases lying between them. Here the CDR3 DNA reads TGTGCCAGCAGTTTCGGACTGGACAATGAGCAGTTCTTC. Amino acid sequence: CASSFGLDNEQFF.

The genes are TRBV9 and TRBJ2-7; possible D gene TRBD2, 5 bases. The CDR3 sequence is 15 residues long. Trimming left V 4 bases short and J 7 bases short, with 21 bases between. From germline, CDR1 is SGDLS and CDR2 YYNGEE. The CDR3 loop reads CASSPSLGESGEQYF. The DNA for the CDR3 is TGTGCCAGCAGCCCTTCCCTCGGGGAATCGGGGGAGCAGTACTTC.

The rearrangement links TRBV7-9 to TRBJ1-1; D is possibly TRBD1 (5 bases). Per germline, CDR1 SEHNR and CDR2 FQNEAQ (reference sequence). Trimming pared 6 bases from V and 4 bases from J, leaving 18 bases between. The CDR3 has 15 residues. For the CDR3, the DNA is TGTGCCAGCAGTCCCCGGGGGGAGGGGAGCACTGAAGCTTTCTTT. It is translated as CASSPRGEGSTEAFF.

This rearrangement joins TRBV7-9 to TRBJ2-1; D is unresolved. Germline CDR1 SEHNR, CDR2 FQNEAQ (reference sequence). The CDR3 length is 16 residues. The V end was cut by 1 base, the J end by 0 bases, with 10 bases between. CDR3 protein: CASSLGPLSSYNEQFF. Here the CDR3 DNA reads TGTGCCAGCAGCTTAGGGCCTTTGAGCTCCTACAATGAGCAGTTCTTC.

The rearrangement links TRBV6-1 to TRBJ2-1, with D perhaps matching TRBD1 (6 bases). Germline CDR1 and CDR2: MNHNS and SASEGT. The V end was cut by 5 bases, the J end by 6 bases, with 11 bases between. The CDR3 spans 13 residues. CDR3 in DNA: TGTGCCAGCAGTCAGGTGGGGGCCAATGAGCAGTTCTTC. It specifies CASSQVGANEQFF.

DNA of the CDR3: TGTGCCAGCTCACCTACAGGGAAGTCCTACAATGAGCAGTTCTTC. Encoded protein: CASSPTGKSYNEQFF. The V gene is TRBV18, the J gene TRBJ2-1; TRBD1 is a possible D gene (6 bases). Germline assignment: CDR1 KGHSH and CDR2 LQKENI. This CDR3 is 15 amino acids long. The V end lost 3 bases, the J end lost 1 base, and 10 bases lay between the germline ends.

This clone was recorded a few times. V usage is TRBV7-6 and J usage is TRBJ1-3, with D possibly being TRBD1 (6 bases). This CDR3 is built from 16 residues. The V gene's germline CDR1 is SGHVS and CDR2 FNYEAQ. Trimming shortened V by 1 base and J by 4 bases, and 14 bases separated the two germline ends. DNA for the CDR3: TGTGCCAGCAGCTTAGGCTGGGGGGCGGAGGGAAACACCATATATTTT. Translation: CASSLGWGAEGNTIYF.